The present T cell receptor beta chain was sequenced within a study of long-term antiretroviral therapy in people with HIV. Samples were assayed with immunoSEQ v3.0 at survey level. The repertoire was sequenced with immunoSEQ multiplex PCR; TCRdb's copy has only in-frame clones and lacks some. The table lists around 25,000 clones, about 88% of them singletons. The V end was cut by 5 bases, the J end by 7 bases, with 15 bases between. Per the germline V gene, CDR1 is MNHEY and CDR2 is SVGAGI. The CDR3 extends over 14 amino acids. The clonotype comes from a woman aged 25 to 45 with HIV. Sample: unsorted PBMCs, taken 1.9 years after starting antiretroviral therapy. This chain connects TRBV6-5 to TRBJ2-1; possible D gene TRBD2, 6 bases. CDR3 DNA: TGTGCCAGCAGTAAGAGGGACTGGACTAATGAGCAGTTCTTC. This codes for CASSKRDWTNEQFF.